The entry that follows covers one T cell receptor (beta chain) sequence. The antigen remains unidentified. The method was immunoSEQ multiplex PCR; TCRdb's version includes in-frame clones alone and lacks a portion of them. Of approximately 91,000 clones in the sample, about 86% were seen once. This sample was included in a study of OX40 agonist ivuxolimab in advanced cancers. Findings of the study overall: Also present in some nonresponders was a low level of normalized T-cell clonal expansion.

V was pared by 3 bases and J by 1 base, with 9 bases of the junction left unmatched. In germline, CDR1 is GTSNPN, CDR2 SVGIG (reference sequence). The CDR3 consists of 17 residues. The source material was CD4+ or CD8+ T cells sorted from blood, sampled in a trial of the OX40 agonist ivuxolimab. V gene TRBV30 combines with J gene TRBJ2-5; 12 bases agree with TRBD1. The receptor was isolated from an adult with an advanced solid tumor such as melanoma, head and neck, liver or kidney cancer. Written as DNA, the CDR3 is TGTGCCTGGAGCAACCCCGGGGGACAGGGGGCCCAAGAGACCCAGTACTTC. As protein: CAWSNPGGQGAQETQYF.